The 31 T cell receptor beta chains below all came from one sample that was sequenced in a study of shared clonotypes between healthy human individuals. CD45RO negativity and positive selection for CCR7 defined naive CD8 cells, a population that excluded terminally differentiated effector memory CD45RA+ cells. Profiling relied on immunoSEQ multiplex PCR, and the TCRdb table lists in-frame clones only, not all of them. The data show roughly 2.1 million clones, roughly 91% seen once. The sequenced sample was naive CD8+ T cells from PBMCs. All receptors derive from a man aged 18 to 29 in good health. Some clones in this sample may be carry-over from other donors' samples.

The rearrangement links TRBV15 to TRBJ1-5; the D is unclear. Germline CDR1 is LNHNV and CDR2 is YYDKDF (reference sequence). There are 15 residues in the CDR3. Trimming shortened V by 3 bases and J by 3 bases, and 12 bases separated the two germline ends. For the CDR3, the DNA is TGTGCCACCAGCAGTGTCCCGCGGCACAATCAGCCCCAGCATTTT. It encodes CATSSVPRHNQPQHF.

The chain couples TRBV2 to TRBJ2-1, with D tentatively TRBD2 (6 bases). This CDR3 has 16 residues. Deletions cut 6 bases from V and 4 bases from J, with 19 bases between. Germline lookup yields CDR1 SNHLY and CDR2 FYNNEI. As DNA, the CDR3 is TGTGCCAGCAGACGTGCAGTGGGAGGACCATACAATGAGCAGTTCTTC. Its protein product is CASRRAVGGPYNEQFF.

The chain is built from TRBV29-1 and TRBJ2-5; TRBD2 matches at 9 bases. CDR1 and CDR2 from the germline V gene are SQVTM and ANQGSEA. J was trimmed by 0 bases and V by 4 bases; bases with no gene match: 15. This CDR3 is 18 amino acids long. The CDR3 DNA follows: TGCAGCGTTGCAGTTAGACCCGGGACTAGCATAGACCAAGAGACCCAGTACTTC. Translation gives CSVAVRPGTSIDQETQYF.

This clone has a handful of counts. The CDR3 loop reads CASSLTRGSDYEQYF. CDR3 bases: TGTGCCAGCAGTTTAACTCGTGGGTCGGATTACGAGCAGTACTTC. This rearrangement joins TRBV27 to TRBJ2-7; D gene uncertain. V lost 2 bases, J lost 4 bases, and 15 bases lay in between. Germline CDR1 is MNHEY and CDR2 is SMNVEV (reference sequence). This CDR3 contains 15 residues.

The gene calls are TRBV9 and TRBJ1-5; 12 bases agree with TRBD1. Germline lookup yields CDR1 SGDLS and CDR2 YYNGEE. Trimming cost V 5 bases and J 7 bases; bases outside gene matches: 7. The CDR3 extends over 15 amino acids. CDR3 nucleotide sequence: TGTGCCAGCAGTCCTGGGACAGGGGGCTACCAGCCCCAGCATTTT. It specifies CASSPGTGGYQPQHF.

V is TRBV6-5 and J is TRBJ2-7, with TRBD2 matching 10 bases. Germline lookup yields CDR1 MNHEY and CDR2 SVGAGI. CDR3 length equals 15 residues. V was clipped by 6 bases and J by 7 bases; unmatched bases: 12. CDR3 coding DNA: TGTGCCAGCAGCCGAATCGAGCGGGGGGGTGATGAGCAGTACTTC. Translation gives CASSRIERGGDEQYF.

The chain links TRBV28 to TRBJ2-3; 8 bases are a match to TRBD2. Germline CDR1 MDHEN, CDR2 SYDVKM. V shed 4 bases and J 5 bases; nucleotides not matched to a gene: 14. This CDR3 contains 17 residues. The CDR3 region has the DNA TGTGCCAGCAGTTCCACCTGGGAACTAGCGGATATAGATACGCAGTATTTT. Amino acid sequence: CASSSTWELADIDTQYF.

The V and J genes are TRBV9 and TRBJ2-7; D assignment may be TRBD1 or TRBD2 (5 bases each). Trimming removed 1 base at V and 3 bases at J, with 14 bases between. The germline V gene has CDR1 SGDLS and CDR2 YYNGEE. This CDR3 comprises 15 residues. As DNA, the CDR3 is TGTGCCAGCAGCGTAAGTCGGGACCGAGACTACGAGCAGTACTTC. Protein product: CASSVSRDRDYEQYF.

The chain couples TRBV5-1 to TRBJ1-1, with D unclear. The CDR3 consists of 14 residues. Trimming pared 5 bases from V and 2 bases from J, leaving 13 bases between. Germline values: CDR1 SGHRS, CDR2 YFSETQ. The CDR3 nucleotides are TGCGCCAGCAGGCCGGTCCTGATTAACACTGAAGCTTTCTTT. This gives the protein CASRPVLINTEAFF.

The CDR3 loop reads CASSLGTSGQYF. Written as DNA, the CDR3 is TGTGCCAGCAGCTTGGGGACGAGTGGGCAGTACTTC. The chain recombines TRBV13 with TRBJ2-7; perhaps D is TRBD1 or TRBD2 (5 bases each). Germline V gene sequence: CDR1 PRHDT, CDR2 FYEKMQ (reference sequence). CDR3 length: 12 amino acids. V was shortened by 3 bases and J by 9 bases, with 12 bases between the two germline ends.

This clone has a single count. The chain carries TRBV28 and TRBJ1-5; 8 bases map to TRBD1. Losses at the gene ends were 5 bases for V and 7 bases for J; bases not matched to a gene: 10. Germline V gives CDR1 MDHEN, CDR2 SYDVKM. The CDR3 is made up of 15 amino acids. The CDR3 reads CASSPRVTGDQPQHF. The DNA of the CDR3 is TGTGCCAGCAGTCCTAGGGTGACAGGGGACCAGCCCCAGCATTTT.

The chain joins TRBV7-9 to TRBJ2-2; 9 nucleotides line up with TRBD2. Germline loops: CDR1 SEHNR, CDR2 FQNEAQ (reference sequence). The CDR3 covers 16 residues. V shed 3 bases and J 0 bases; nucleotides not matched to a gene: 2. In nucleotides, the CDR3 is TGTGCCAGCAGCTTGACTAGCGGATCGAACACCGGGGAGCTGTTTTTT. The encoded protein is CASSLTSGSNTGELFF.

Concerning this clone: The same CDR3 arises from other DNA sequences in this sample as well. The chain joins TRBV19 to TRBJ2-5; D gene unclear. The CDR3 runs to 13 residues. Germline values: CDR1 LNHDA, CDR2 SQIVND (reference sequence). V was shortened by 0 bases and J by 5 bases, with 7 bases between the two germline ends. CDR3 sequence reads: CASSIDTEETQYF. CDR3 DNA sequence: TGTGCCAGTAGTATAGATACTGAGGAGACCCAGTACTTC.

CDR3 coding DNA: TGTGCCAGTAGTATTGCATGGAACACTGAAGCTTTCTTT. The encoded protein is CASSIAWNTEAFF. The gene calls are TRBV19 and TRBJ1-1; D is ambiguous. The germline gives CDR1 LNHDA, CDR2 SQIVND (reference sequence). The CDR3 is 13 residues long. Trimming pared 3 bases from V and 1 base from J, leaving 6 bases between.

The V call is TRBV4-3, the J call TRBJ2-3, with a weak D call TRBD1 (6 bases). The CDR3 extends over 13 amino acids. The germline CDR1 and CDR2 sequences are LGHNA and YSLEER. V lost 4 bases and J 6 bases, leaving 11 bases between the germline ends. Written as DNA, the CDR3 is TGCGCCAGCAGCCTAGATCAGGGGGATACGCAGTATTTT. Translation gives CASSLDQGDTQYF.

This clone has a single count. Other DNA sequences in this specimen translate into the identical CDR3. The chain combines TRBV19 with TRBJ2-1; 11 bases agree with TRBD2. The CDR3 sequence is 15 residues long. The germline V gene has CDR1 LNHDA and CDR2 SQIVND (reference sequence). The V gene end was trimmed by 3 bases and the J gene end by 7 bases; junction bases not matched to a gene: 5. This CDR3 is CASSILAGGPNEQFF. CDR3 DNA: TGTGCCAGTAGTATCTTAGCGGGAGGGCCGAATGAGCAGTTCTTC.

The chain is built from TRBV5-8 and TRBJ2-5; D could derive from TRBD1 or TRBD2 (5 bases each). Trimming pared 4 bases from V and 0 bases from J, leaving 13 bases between. This CDR3 has 15 amino acids. Germline values: CDR1 SGHTS, CDR2 YDEGEE. Written as DNA, the CDR3 is TGTGCCAGCAGCCTGGGGACGGAGTACCAAGAGACCCAGTACTTC. Its protein product is CASSLGTEYQETQYF.

This clone was seen just once. J is TRBJ2-7 and V is TRBV29-1, with TRBD2 matching over 7 bases. The germline V gene has CDR1 SQVTM and CDR2 ANQGSEA. The trim removed 4 bases at V and 1 base at J, leaving 7 bases unmatched. The CDR3 is 14 amino acids. The CDR3 spells CSVVVSGRSYEQYF. The CDR3 bases are TGCAGCGTTGTCGTTAGCGGGCGATCCTACGAGCAGTACTTC.

The chain's CDR3 is CASKFRETDTQYF. The CDR3 nucleotides read TGTGCCAGCAAGTTCCGGGAGACAGATACGCAGTATTTT. The rearrangement joins TRBV9 to TRBJ2-3; the D gene is possibly TRBD2 (6 bases). Germline CDR1 is SGDLS and CDR2 is YYNGEE. The germline V and J ends were trimmed by 6 bases and 3 bases, with 11 bases remaining between them. The CDR3 has 13 residues.

This chain links TRBV27 with TRBJ1-1; D gene ambiguous. The CDR3 consists of 15 residues. V dropped 2 bases and J dropped 0 bases, with 10 bases sitting between them. CDR1 and CDR2 (germline): MNHEY, SMNVEV (reference sequence). The CDR3 reads CASSLRARLNTEAFF. The CDR3 bases are TGTGCCAGCAGTTTAAGGGCGAGACTGAACACTGAAGCTTTCTTT.

In its sample, this clone was seen once. The chain employs TRBV25-1 and TRBJ2-7; possibly TRBD1 or TRBD2 for D (5 bases each). This CDR3 is built from 16 residues. Germline V gene data show CDR1 as MGHDK and CDR2 as SYGVNS. The V gene lost 0 bases and the J gene lost 3 bases, with 15 bases spanning the gap. DNA of the CDR3: TGTGCCAGCAGTGAATATTCCCCTCGGGGCTTCTACGAGCAGTACTTC. It codes for CASSEYSPRGFYEQYF.

The chain is built from TRBV29-1 and TRBJ2-7; 7 bases line up with TRBD1. The V and J ends lost 3 bases and 0 bases, in that order; junction bases with no gene match: 8. The germline V gene encodes CDR1 SQVTM and CDR2 ANQGSEA. The CDR3 is 15 residues long. The CDR3 spells CSVEMTGSLSYEQYF. CDR3 nucleotide sequence: TGCAGCGTTGAGATGACAGGGTCCCTCTCCTACGAGCAGTACTTC.

The chain employs TRBV7-9 and TRBJ2-3; D possibly corresponds to TRBD1 (7 bases). Germline CDR1 and CDR2: SEHNR and FQNEAQ (reference sequence). The CDR3 totals 14 residues. V shed 5 bases and J shed 6 bases, with 15 bases lying between them. The DNA for the CDR3 is TGTGCCAGCAGCCAGGGGGGAGCTCGTGATACGCAGTATTTT. Translated, it gives CASSQGGARDTQYF.

The gene calls are TRBV7-3 and TRBJ2-5, with D unresolved. This CDR3 region has 15 residues. The germline CDR1 and CDR2 sequences are SGHTA and FQGTGA. Trimming left V 2 bases short and J 5 bases short, with 15 bases between. CDR3 sequence reads: CASSLLAAPRETQYF. CDR3 DNA sequence: TGTGCCAGCAGCTTACTGGCGGCCCCTCGGGAGACCCAGTACTTC.

The genes are TRBV2 and TRBJ1-4; D is perhaps TRBD1 (5 bases). The CDR3 sequence is 14 residues long. The ends were cut back, 6 bases at V and 4 bases at J, with 12 bases in the middle. The V gene's germline CDR1 is SNHLY and CDR2 FYNNEI. The CDR3 here is CASSETAGNEKLFF. DNA for the CDR3: TGTGCCAGCAGCGAGACAGCCGGTAATGAAAAACTGTTTTTT.

There are a few counts of this clone. This chain connects TRBV7-2 to TRBJ2-2; TRBD2 might be the D (7 bases). The length of the CDR3 is 15 residues. V lost 5 bases and J lost 3, with 13 bases in between. The germline gives CDR1 SGHTA, CDR2 FQGNSA. The CDR3 protein is CASSVSGTHTGELFF. The CDR3, as DNA: TGTGCCAGCAGCGTAAGCGGGACACACACCGGGGAGCTGTTTTTT.

Remarks on this clone: The sample has other DNA sequences that encode this CDR3 too. CDR3 protein: CASSSTSYNEQFF. For the CDR3, the DNA is TGTGCCAGCAGTTCCACTTCCTACAATGAGCAGTTCTTC. The chain is built from TRBV27 and TRBJ2-1; D remains unclear. CDR1 MNHEY and CDR2 SMNVEV come from the germline V gene (reference sequence). The CDR3 consists of 13 residues. V was pared by 4 bases and J by 1 base, with 5 bases between.

CDR3 in DNA: TGTGCCAGCAGCCAAGTTAGTCTAGCGTTAGTCGGATTGGCCGGGGAGCTGTTTTTT. It encodes CASSQVSLALVGLAGELFF. This chain links TRBV4-2 with TRBJ2-2, with D possibly TRBD2 on 6 matching bases. V gave up 1 base and J gave up 6 bases, with 24 bases separating them. The CDR3 has 19 residues. Germline V gene data show CDR1 as LGHNA and CDR2 as YNFKEQ.

This clone was counted once. The chain uses TRBV7-9 and TRBJ2-7; TRBD1 or TRBD2 may be the D gene (5 bases each). The CDR3 spans 12 residues. The germline V gene encodes CDR1 SEHNR and CDR2 FQNEAQ (reference sequence). The ends were cut back, 4 bases at V and 6 bases at J, with 10 bases in the middle. The CDR3 here is CASSSWDVEQYF. The CDR3 bases are TGTGCCAGCAGCTCCTGGGACGTCGAGCAGTACTTC.

This clone appeared once. The chain recombines TRBV7-3 with TRBJ2-5, with D maybe TRBD2 (6 bases). This CDR3 region has 14 residues. Germline CDR1 reads SGHTA; CDR2 reads FQGTGA. The V end lost 5 bases, the J end lost 1 base, and 11 bases lay between the germline ends. CDR3: CASSSGGTQETQYF. CDR3 nucleotide sequence: TGTGCCAGCAGCAGCGGAGGGACCCAAGAGACCCAGTACTTC.

The genes are TRBV21-1 and TRBJ1-5. TRBV21-1 is marked as a pseudogene. CDR3 length: 15 residues. This CDR3 reads CASNRRGCSNQPQHF. In DNA form, the CDR3 reads TGTGCCAGCAATCGGAGGGGCTGTAGCAATCAGCCCCAGCATTTT.